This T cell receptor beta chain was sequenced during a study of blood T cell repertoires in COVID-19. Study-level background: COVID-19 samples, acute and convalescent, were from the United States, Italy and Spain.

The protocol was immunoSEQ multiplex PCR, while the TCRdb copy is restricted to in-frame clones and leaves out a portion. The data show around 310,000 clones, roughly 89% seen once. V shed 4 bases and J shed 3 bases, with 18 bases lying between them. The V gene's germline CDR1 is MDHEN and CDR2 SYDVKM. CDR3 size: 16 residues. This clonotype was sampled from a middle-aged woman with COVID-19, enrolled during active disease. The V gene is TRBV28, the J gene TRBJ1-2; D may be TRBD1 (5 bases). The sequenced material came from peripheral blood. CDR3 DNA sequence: TGTGCCAGCAGTTCCACCTTGGGAGGGGCGTACTATGGCTACACCTTC. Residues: CASSSTLGGAYYGYTF.